This TCR beta chain was sequenced for a study of T-cell memory formation after mild COVID-19 (dated by TCRdb to about 2021). Regarding the research as a whole: TCR sequence clusters from the two donors were largely donor specific. Two young, previously healthy adult volunteers, one female and one male, were included in the cohort. In a couple of donors, T-cell clones that expanded and contracted after mild COVID-19 were tracked by sequencing TCRalpha and TCRbeta repertoires over time.

The sequencing machine was an Illumina NovaSeq 6000. TCRalpha and TCRbeta cDNA libraries were built by 5'RACE with constant-segment primers, adding sample barcodes and unique molecular identifiers. RNA was extracted from every sample with Trizol reagent. Library amplification was performed in two PCR steps, and a second sample barcode and Illumina TruSeq adapters were introduced in the second step. Sequencing of the libraries was done on an Illumina NovaSeq, producing 2 x 150 bp paired-end reads. The paper's data handling went like this. The reads were demultiplexed and collapsed into UMI-guided consensus sequences using migec v1.2.7. Using mixcr v2.1.11, UMI consensuses were aligned to TRA and TRB V and J templates and then assembled into clonotypes. A clonotype was counted as expanded or contracted only if both edgeR and NoisET called the change significant, with noise models trained on biological replicates. For edgeR calls, the thresholds were a false discovery rate-adjusted p below 0.01 and a log2 fold-change of 1. As an exploratory analysis of dynamics, max-normalized trajectories of the 1000 most abundant clonotypes were examined with PCA combined with hierarchical clustering. Separately sequenced CD4+ and CD8+ repertoires were used to assign the CD4 or CD8 phenotype of responding clones. The raw public reads went through TCRdb reprocessing: fastp at Q25, MiXCR clone calling, in-frame beta chains kept. Each CDR3 protein appears once, grouped with its most common genes and DNA. The V and J calls come from TCRdb's annotation, not from the publication. For this sample there are roughly 510,000 distinct CDR3 sequences; 17% appear just once. The ten largest clones capture 8.1% of the sample.

CDR1 and CDR2 are read off the germline V gene (reference sequence) as SEHNR and FQNEAQ. Unmatched junction bases come to 12, with V trimmed by 5 bases and J by 6 bases. Inclusive of the bounding cysteine and phenylalanine, the CDR3 is 17 residues long. Only CDR3 DNA is held: 51 bases, read in frame from base 1. PBMCs were isolated by Ficoll-Paque density gradient centrifugation. Study-wide conclusions, independent of this receptor: SARS-CoV-2 specificity was not confirmed for the second-wave clones peaking on day 37. The study included only a couple of mild cases, and larger cohorts that include severe cases with pre-infection samples were judged to be necessary. Some responding clones were detected in pre-infection memory, suggesting pre-existing cross-reactive memory T cells joined the SARS-CoV-2 response. Contracting CD4+ clones were located mainly in the CM and EM memory subsets, whereas CD8+ clones were found to be enriched in EMRA. From day 15 to 85, contracting clones showed balanced CD4/CD8 phenotypes, whereas a second wave of clones that expanded from day 15 to 37 leaned towards CD4+.

Remarks on this clonotype: Its binding antigen is unknown. No base quality values were provided; no much bigger clone lies one nucleotide off.

The chain couples TRBV7-9 to TRBJ2-2, and TRBD2 aligns with 10 junction nucleotides. Sequencing input: PBMCs or a T cell subset sorted from them (not recorded which). The TCR comes from an adult woman who had mild COVID-19 (a few samples of this study predate the infection). The sample titles of this study are shuffled in the database, so cell type and time point are left out; the donor was told from shared clones. The CDR3 in this case is CASSPPGLAFWAGELFF. The DNA reads TGTGCCAGCAGCCCACCGGGACTAGCGTTTTGGGCCGGGGAGCTGTTTTTT.